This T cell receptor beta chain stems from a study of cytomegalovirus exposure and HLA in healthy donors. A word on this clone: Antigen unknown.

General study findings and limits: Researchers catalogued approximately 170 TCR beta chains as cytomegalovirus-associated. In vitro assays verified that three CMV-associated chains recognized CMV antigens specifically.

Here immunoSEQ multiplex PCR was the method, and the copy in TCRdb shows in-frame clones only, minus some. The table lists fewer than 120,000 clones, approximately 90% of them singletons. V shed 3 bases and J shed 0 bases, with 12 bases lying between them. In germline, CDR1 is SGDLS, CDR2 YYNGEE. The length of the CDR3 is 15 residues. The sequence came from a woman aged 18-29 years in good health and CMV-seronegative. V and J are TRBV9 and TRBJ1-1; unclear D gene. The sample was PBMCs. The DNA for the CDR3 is TGTGCCAGCAGCGCCTCGGGATCTTTGAACACTGAAGCTTTCTTT. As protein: CASSASGSLNTEAFF.